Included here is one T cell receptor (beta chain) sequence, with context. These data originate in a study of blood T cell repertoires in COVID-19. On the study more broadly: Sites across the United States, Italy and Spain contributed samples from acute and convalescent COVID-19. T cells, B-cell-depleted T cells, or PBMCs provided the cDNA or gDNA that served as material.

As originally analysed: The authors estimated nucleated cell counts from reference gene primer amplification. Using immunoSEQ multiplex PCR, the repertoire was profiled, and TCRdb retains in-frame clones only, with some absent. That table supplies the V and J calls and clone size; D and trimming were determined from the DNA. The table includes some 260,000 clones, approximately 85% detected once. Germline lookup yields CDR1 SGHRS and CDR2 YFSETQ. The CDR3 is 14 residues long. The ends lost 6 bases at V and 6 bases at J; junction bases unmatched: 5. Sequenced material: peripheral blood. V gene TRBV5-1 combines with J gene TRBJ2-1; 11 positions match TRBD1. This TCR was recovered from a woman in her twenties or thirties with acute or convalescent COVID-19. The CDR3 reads CASNTGTGGNEQFF. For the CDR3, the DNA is TGCGCCAGCAATACCGGGACAGGGGGCAATGAGCAGTTCTTC.